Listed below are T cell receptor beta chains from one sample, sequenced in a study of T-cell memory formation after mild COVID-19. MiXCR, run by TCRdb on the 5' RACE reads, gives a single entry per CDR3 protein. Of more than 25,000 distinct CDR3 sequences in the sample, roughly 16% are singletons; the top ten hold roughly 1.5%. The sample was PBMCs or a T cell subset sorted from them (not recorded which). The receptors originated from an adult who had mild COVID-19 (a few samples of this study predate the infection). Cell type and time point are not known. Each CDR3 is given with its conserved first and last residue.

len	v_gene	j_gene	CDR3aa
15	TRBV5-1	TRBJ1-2	CASSLGVGQARGYTF
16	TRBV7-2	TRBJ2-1	CASSLAGGLAGVGKFF
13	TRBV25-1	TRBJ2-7	CASSNAQVREQYF
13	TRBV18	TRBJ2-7	CASSRGGEYEQYF
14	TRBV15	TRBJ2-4	CATSSEKQGFLEYF
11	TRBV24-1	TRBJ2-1	CATERYNEQFF
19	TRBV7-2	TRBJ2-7	CASSLLPVTSGRRNYEQYF
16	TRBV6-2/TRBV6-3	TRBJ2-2	CASSFNSGQGTGELFF
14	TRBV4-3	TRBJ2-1	CASSRTGLAAEQFF
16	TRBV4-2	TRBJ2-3	CASSQVRSFGTDTQYF
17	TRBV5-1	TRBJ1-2	CASSVSSRDGPRNGYTF